The 10 T cell receptor beta chains reported below all come from one sample, sequenced in a study of T cell responses to AZD1222 COVID-19 vaccine. The protocol was immunoSEQ multiplex PCR, while the TCRdb copy is restricted to in-frame clones and leaves out a portion. The sample has approximately 300,000 clones; almost 95% are singletons. The source was peripheral blood, collected 28 days after the second AZD1222 dose. The receptors were gathered from an adult who received the AZD1222 COVID-19 vaccine.

This chain connects TRBV3-1 (or the pseudogene TRBV3-2) to TRBJ1-1, with a weak D call TRBD1 (5 bases). The CDR3 totals 15 residues. The V end lost 1 base, the J end lost 6 bases, and 15 bases lay between the germline ends. Germline values: CDR1 LGHDT, CDR2 YNNKEL (reference sequence). Written as DNA, the CDR3 is TGTGCCAGCAGCCAAGCCCCGGGGCACACGGCTGAAGCTTTCTTT. Encoded protein: CASSQAPGHTAEAFF.

The rearrangement links TRBV2 to TRBJ2-5, with 7 nucleotides matching TRBD2. V trimming: 3 bases; J trimming: 2 bases; junction bases outside the gene matches: 3. Germline values: CDR1 SNHLY, CDR2 FYNNEI. The CDR3 is 14 residues long. The CDR3 region has the DNA TGTGCCAGCAGTGAGCAGGGAGGGCAAGAGACCCAGTACTTC. Translation gives CASSEQGGQETQYF.

Comments on this clone: The same CDR3 also results from other DNA sequences found in this sample. The CDR3 sequence: CASSYSDTQYF. The CDR3 bases are TGTGCCAGCAGTTACTCTGATACGCAGTATTTT. The chain couples TRBV6-2 or TRBV6-3 to TRBJ2-3; D not resolved. The V end lost 0 bases, the J end lost 6 bases, and 1 base lay between the germline ends. The CDR3 consists of 11 residues. Germline V gene lookup returns CDR1 MNHEY and CDR2 SVGEGT.

This sequence joins TRBV24-1 and TRBJ2-1, with TRBD2 matching over 14 bases. The ends lost 4 bases at V and 4 bases at J; junction bases unmatched: 5. This CDR3 has 17 amino acids. Germline V lookup: CDR1 KGHDR, CDR2 SFDVKD. In nucleotides, the CDR3 is TGTGCCACCAGTGACAGGGGACTAGCGGGGGCTTACAATGAGCAGTTCTTC. Translation gives CATSDRGLAGAYNEQFF.

V and J are TRBV5-1 and TRBJ2-3; D call uncertain. The CDR3 runs 14 residues. Trimming left V 4 bases short and J 2 bases short, with 11 bases between. CDR1 and CDR2 from the germline V gene are SGHRS and YFSETQ. CDR3 sequence: CASSAAQFTDTQYF. The CDR3 nucleotides are TGCGCCAGCAGCGCCGCACAGTTCACAGATACGCAGTATTTT.

This sequence joins TRBV20-1 and TRBJ2-5; D is perhaps TRBD2 (6 bases). The CDR3 sequence is 12 residues long. With 3 bases removed from V and 3 bases from J, the gap between germline ends came to 8 bases. Germline V gives CDR1 DFQATT, CDR2 SNEGSKA (reference sequence). This chain's CDR3 is CSASRREETQYF. The CDR3 bases are TGCAGTGCTAGTCGGAGGGAAGAGACCCAGTACTTC.

The rearrangement joins TRBV7-3 to TRBJ2-3; 9 bases are shared with TRBD2. Trimming removed 5 bases from V and 3 bases from J; junction bases left unmatched: 9. CDR3 length equals 16 residues. Germline V gives CDR1 SGHTA, CDR2 FQGTGA. The CDR3 DNA is TGTGCCAGCAGCACGGGGGCGGGAGGGCGGACAGATACGCAGTATTTT. It yields the protein CASSTGAGGRTDTQYF.

The chain links TRBV18 to TRBJ1-1, with D unresolved. CDR3 size: 12 residues. The germline gives CDR1 KGHSH, CDR2 LQKENI. V lost 2 bases and J 9 bases, leaving 10 bases between the germline ends. Here the CDR3 reads CASSPSNGQAFF. CDR3 coding DNA: TGTGCCAGCTCACCATCTAATGGACAAGCTTTCTTT.

This chain uses TRBV10-2 with TRBJ1-6; D call uncertain. CDR3 length: 15 residues. The V gene lost 0 bases and the J gene lost 7 bases, with 10 bases spanning the gap. CDR1 and CDR2 from the germline V gene are WSHSY and SAAADI. This CDR3 is CASSESWVQNSPLHF. The CDR3 bases are TGCGCCAGCAGTGAGTCGTGGGTTCAGAATTCACCCCTCCACTTT.

V is TRBV19 and J is TRBJ2-1; the match to TRBD2 covers 8 bases. Looked up from germline, CDR1 is LNHDA and CDR2 is SQIVND (reference sequence). The CDR3 totals 16 residues. J lost 4 bases, V lost 6 bases, and 11 bases had no gene match. The CDR3 DNA reads as TGTGCCAGTAGCCCGACTAGCGAGATCTTATACAATGAGCAGTTCTTC. This gives the protein CASSPTSEILYNEQFF.